The clone carrying this T cell receptor beta chain appeared many times. The antigen is unknown. Looked up from germline, CDR1 is SGHRS and CDR2 is YFSETQ. The ends lost 2 bases at V and 0 bases at J; junction bases unmatched: 2. The CDR3 length is 15 residues. Time point here: newly diagnosed GD, antithyroid drugs for less than 3 months. The TCR library was made from RNA that had been extracted from PBMCs in TRIzol. Relying on iRepertoire HTBI primers and Arm-PCR of CDR3 regions, the team built TCR beta libraries. One entry per CDR3 protein, called by TCRdb with MiXCR from the multiplex PCR reads. The repertoire has about half a million distinct CDR3 sequences, more than 10% of them found once; the top ten carry almost 9%. The data stem from a study of regulatory T cells in long-lasting Graves disease. The study, taken as a whole, reports: Persistent patients had more shared public clonotypes (approximately 2,700) than new patients (approximately 920).

These data are also associated with another study on T cells in Graves' hyperthyroidism and ophthalmopathy. That report notes: The diagnostic basis comprised clinical symptoms, serum thyroxine and TRAb, thyroid ultrasound and orbital computed tomography.

The chain links TRBV5-1 to TRBJ2-1; TRBD1 aligns across 7 bases. Sample: peripheral blood mononuclear cells (PBMCs), taken at new diagnosis, from a patient treated with antithyroid drugs. This receptor was identified in a woman in her twenties or thirties with Graves disease. CDR3 loop: CASSLEGASYNEQFF. CDR3 DNA: TGCGCCAGCAGCTTAGAGGGGGCCTCCTACAATGAGCAGTTCTTC.